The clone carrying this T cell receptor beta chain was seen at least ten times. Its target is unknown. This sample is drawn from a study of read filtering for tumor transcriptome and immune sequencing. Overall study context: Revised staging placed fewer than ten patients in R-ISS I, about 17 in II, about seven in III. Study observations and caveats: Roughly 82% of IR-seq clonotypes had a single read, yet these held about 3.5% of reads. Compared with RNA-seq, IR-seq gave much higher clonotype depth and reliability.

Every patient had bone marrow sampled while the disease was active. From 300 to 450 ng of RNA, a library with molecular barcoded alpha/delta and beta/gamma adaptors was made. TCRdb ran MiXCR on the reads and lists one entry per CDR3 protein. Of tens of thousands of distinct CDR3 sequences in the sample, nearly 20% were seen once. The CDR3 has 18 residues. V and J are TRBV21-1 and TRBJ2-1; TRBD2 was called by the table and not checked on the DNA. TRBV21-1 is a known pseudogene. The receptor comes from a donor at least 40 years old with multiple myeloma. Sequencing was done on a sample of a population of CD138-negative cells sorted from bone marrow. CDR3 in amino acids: CASSNRPRGPLSYNEQFF. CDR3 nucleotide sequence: TGTGCCAGCAGCAATCGGCCGCGAGGGCCTCTATCCTACAATGAGCAGTTCTTC.